Listed below are T cell receptor beta chains from one sample, sequenced in a study of regulatory T cells in long-lasting Graves disease. TCRdb recomputed calls from the multiplex PCR reads with MiXCR, one row per CDR3 protein. Of about 450,000 distinct CDR3 sequences in the sample, less than 15% were seen once. These same records also appear under a second study, on T cells in Graves' hyperthyroidism and ophthalmopathy.

The sequences come from peripheral blood mononuclear cells (PBMCs), collected at new diagnosis, from a patient treated with antithyroid drugs. The source of these receptors is a woman between 45 and 65 years old with Graves disease. CDR3s include the opening cysteine and the closing phenylalanine or tryptophan. A D gene is named only where the DNA matches it firmly. Size tells how often a clone was seen (once, few, many) or the class of an expanded clone, and some rows leave it out.

clone_size: many; j_call: TRBJ2-2; v_call: TRBV20-1; d_call: TRBD1; cdr3_nt: TGCAGTGCTAGAGACGGACAGGGCGGGAACACCGGGGAGCTGTTTTTT; cdr3_aa: CSARDGQGGNTGELFF
clone_size: many; j_call: TRBJ2-3; v_call: TRBV5-1; d_call: -; cdr3_nt: TGCGCCAGCAGCTTGGATGGCCGGGATACGCAGTATTTT; cdr3_aa: CASSLDGRDTQYF
clone_size: -; j_call: TRBJ1-1; v_call: TRBV4-1; d_call: -; cdr3_nt: TGCGCCAGCAGCCAAAACCCTACAGAGAACACTGAAGCTTTCTTT; cdr3_aa: CASSQNPTENTEAFF
clone_size: many; j_call: TRBJ1-1; v_call: TRBV30; d_call: -; cdr3_nt: TGTGCCTGGAGTGCGGGGCTCGGGCCCACTGAAGCTTTCTTT; cdr3_aa: CAWSAGLGPTEAFF
clone_size: -; j_call: TRBJ2-7; v_call: TRBV7-6; d_call: TRBD2; cdr3_nt: TGTGCCAGCAGCCCCCGGTCCGGGACTATGAACGAGCAGTACTTC; cdr3_aa: CASSPRSGTMNEQYF
clone_size: many; j_call: TRBJ1-1; v_call: TRBV3-1; d_call: -; cdr3_nt: TGTGCCAGCAGCCAAGCTGGGGGCACGAGAACTGAAGCTTTCTTT; cdr3_aa: CASSQAGGTRTEAFF
clone_size: -; j_call: TRBJ1-2; v_call: TRBV5-1; d_call: -; cdr3_nt: TGCGCCAGCAGCCAAACAGGCTTTGGAGGCTACACCTTC; cdr3_aa: CASSQTGFGGYTF
clone_size: many; j_call: TRBJ1-5; v_call: TRBV12-3/TRBV12-4; d_call: TRBD1; cdr3_nt: TGTGCCAGCAGTGAACAGGGGGACAGCAATCAGCCCCAGCATTTT; cdr3_aa: CASSEQGDSNQPQHF
clone_size: many; j_call: TRBJ2-7; v_call: TRBV20-1; d_call: -; cdr3_nt: TGCAGTGCGAGAGCGGAAACCTGGTACGAGCAGTACTTC; cdr3_aa: CSARAETWYEQYF
clone_size: once; j_call: TRBJ2-7; v_call: TRBV7-8; d_call: TRBD2; cdr3_nt: TGTGCCAGCCTTCTAGCGGGGGGAGACGAGCAGTACTTC; cdr3_aa: CASLLAGGDEQYF
clone_size: many; j_call: TRBJ1-5; v_call: TRBV30; d_call: -; cdr3_nt: TGTGCCTGGAAGAGTGGGGGCCGGTATAGCAATCAGCCCCAGCATTTT; cdr3_aa: CAWKSGGRYSNQPQHF
clone_size: many; j_call: TRBJ2-2; v_call: TRBV3-1; d_call: -; cdr3_nt: TGTGCCAGCAGCCAACCCGGGGGCGGGGAGCTGTTTTTT; cdr3_aa: CASSQPGGGELFF
clone_size: -; j_call: TRBJ1-2; v_call: TRBV7-9; d_call: -; cdr3_nt: TGTGCCAGCAGCTTAGGTGTCAGGGGTTATGGCTACACCTTC; cdr3_aa: CASSLGVRGYGYTF
clone_size: -; j_call: TRBJ1-4; v_call: TRBV11-2; d_call: -; cdr3_nt: TGTGCCAGCAGCCCCACAGATGAGGGCCCCGCCGGAAAACTGTTTTTT; cdr3_aa: CASSPTDEGPAGKLFF
clone_size: many; j_call: TRBJ2-1; v_call: TRBV29-1; d_call: -; cdr3_nt: TGCAGCGTTGTGGGGGGAATAGGCAACAATGAGCAGTTCTTC; cdr3_aa: CSVVGGIGNNEQFF
clone_size: few; j_call: TRBJ1-1; v_call: TRBV9; d_call: -; cdr3_nt: TGTGCCAGCAGCGTAGAGATGAACACTGAAGCTTTCTTT; cdr3_aa: CASSVEMNTEAFF
clone_size: many; j_call: TRBJ1-2; v_call: TRBV3-1; d_call: TRBD1; cdr3_nt: TGTGCCAGCAGCCAAGTGGCCGTCAGGGGGAACTATGGCTACACCTTC; cdr3_aa: CASSQVAVRGNYGYTF
clone_size: many; j_call: TRBJ2-1; v_call: TRBV2; d_call: TRBD2; cdr3_nt: TGTGCCAGCAGAGCGGGAGGCTACAATGAGCAGTTCTTC; cdr3_aa: CASRAGGYNEQFF
clone_size: many; j_call: TRBJ2-2; v_call: TRBV29-1; d_call: TRBD2; cdr3_nt: TGCAGCGTCGCCGGGACTAGCGGGGGGCTGCACAGCGGGGAGCTGTTTTTT; cdr3_aa: CSVAGTSGGLHSGELFF
clone_size: -; j_call: TRBJ2-1; v_call: TRBV6-1; d_call: TRBD2; cdr3_nt: TGTGCCAGCAGCACCGGGACTAGCGGGAGGGGTGAGCAGTTCTTC; cdr3_aa: CASSTGTSGRGEQFF